What follows describes a single T cell receptor (beta chain). Which antigen it targets is not known. Qualities for individual bases were not recorded, and no much larger clone is one base off. Per the germline V gene, SGHRS is the CDR1 and YFSETQ is the CDR2. V loses 5 bases of germline sequence and J loses 0 bases, and the interval between the two ends is 12 bases. There are 14 amino acids in the CDR3, from cysteine to phenylalanine inclusive. The CDR3 DNA has 42 bases and is translated from base 1. The sample originates from a study of shared clonotypes between healthy human individuals (dated by TCRdb to 2019 to 2021). Study-wide context: The cohort comprised two women and three men aged 18 to 49 years. To estimate repertoire size and how much clonotypes are shared between individuals, the study performed deep sequencing of blood TCR repertoires from roughly five healthy adults. For each donor, three plates each were used for CD4 naive and CD4 memory, two plates were used for CD8 naive, and one plate was used for CD8 memory. Each donor's leukapheresis produced roughly between about 0.85 and 10 billion PBMCs. Different laboratories and diverse techniques were used to prepare libraries and sequence TCR repertoires, to increase sequencing depth and limit assay-specific biases. Broader findings and caveats from the paper: Estimated clonotype richness was generally larger for naive than for memory subsets. Compared with non-shared clonotypes, clonotypes shared by all four sorted-subset donors had higher generation probabilities. Even with the large sequencing depth, rarefaction of the sorted-subset datasets indicated that sequencing was incomplete. Based on pairwise subsampling, the degree of clonotype sharing among donors was expected to be affected by sequencing depth. Because the study included only a small number of donors, the genetic and exposure-history diversity represented was limited. About 5% of naive CD4, more than 3% of naive CD8, around 2.3% of memory CD4, and around 0.42% of memory CD8 clonotypes were shared across a few donors. Sampling was restricted to blood, and TCR repertoires in tissues likely differ from the TCR repertoires found in blood.

Using the deep immunoSEQ assay, multiplex PCR amplified TCR CDR3 regions from genomic DNA. Extracted genomic DNA from each cell subset was distributed evenly across all wells of several immunoSEQ 96-well plates, and each plate was treated as a replicate. For sorted subsets, roughly 200 ng of genomic DNA, equivalent to tens of thousands of T cell genomes, went into each replicate PCR. Purified libraries were measured with a Qubit 3.0 fluorometer, size-checked on a Bioanalyzer 2100, and measured again with the KAPA Library Quantification kit. Every immunoSEQ 96-well plate was sequenced on a separate single-read 150-cycle Illumina NextSeq 550 flow cell. The study's own analysis went as follows. Because the immunoSEQ output included only junctional sequences and no quality scores, the filtering could not be the same as the filtering used for full-length reads. Sequences were annotated with PyIR, a Python wrapper for IgBLAST v1.9, and V/J genes and CDR3 were assigned using IMGT germline references. Reads with weak V/J assignments (E-value above 1e-6), missing CDR3, stop codons, out-of-frame junctions, or ambiguous translated residues were removed. V3J clonotypes were defined by identical inferred V gene, J gene, and CDR3 amino acid sequence. The percentage overlap between two repertoires was calculated by dividing the number of shared unique clonotypes by the size of the smaller repertoire. RTK rarefaction, the Chao1 estimator, and Recon v2.1 estimates of unobserved clonotypes were used to assess repertoire richness. For all TCRbeta clonotypes obtained by the gDNA method from a handful of donors, generation probabilities were computed with OLGA. Here the immuneACCESS table is served through TCRdb, limited to in-frame sequences with V and J called. Missing clones are a known gap in these copies; in checked studies unresolved V genes cover under half, and the rest lacks a known reason. V, J and clone size were drawn from that table, and D and trimming were deduced from the DNA. A total of 1.5 million to 1.9 million clones appear in this sample, approximately 98% of them only once. Around 0.47% of the sample rests with the top ten.

The donors were healthy, HIV-negative adults with no recently reported acute infections or vaccinations. Every donor was a Caucasian adult living in Nashville, Tennessee, USA. CD4+ T cells were enriched by magnetic negative selection; naive cells were then positively selected on CD45RA, and the negative fraction formed the memory subset. Blood was obtained by leukapheresis, after which PBMCs were separated by Ficoll-Histopaque density gradient centrifugation and cryopreserved in liquid nitrogen vapor phase. Purity and quantity of every magnetically sorted T cell population were checked by analytical flow cytometry. Each sorted fraction had its genomic DNA isolated and then quantified by UV absorbance on a Nanodrop 2000c.

The sequence derives from a young man in good health. The specimen was naive CD4+ T cells sorted from blood. Per the publication, the cell subset or site label means: CD45RA+ positively selected. The rearranged segments are TRBV5-1 and TRBJ2-7; the D gene assignment is ambiguous. Here the CDR3 is given as CASSFEMGSYEQYF. The nucleotide sequence is TGCGCCAGCAGTTTCGAGATGGGCTCCTACGAGCAGTACTTC.